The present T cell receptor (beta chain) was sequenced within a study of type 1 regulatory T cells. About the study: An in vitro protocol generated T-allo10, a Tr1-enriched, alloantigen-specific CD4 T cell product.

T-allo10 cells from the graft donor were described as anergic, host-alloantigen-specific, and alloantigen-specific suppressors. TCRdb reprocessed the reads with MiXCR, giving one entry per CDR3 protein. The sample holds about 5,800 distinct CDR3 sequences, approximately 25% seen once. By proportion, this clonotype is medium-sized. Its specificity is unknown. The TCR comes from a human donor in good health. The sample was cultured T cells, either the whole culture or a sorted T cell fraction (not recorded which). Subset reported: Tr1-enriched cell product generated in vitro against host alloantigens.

The CDR3 DNA reads as TGCAGTGCTAGAGATCGGCGGTCGGGCACAGATACGCAGTATTTT. Its protein product is CSARDRRSGTDTQYF. The chain links TRBV20-1 to TRBJ2-3; no reliable D call. Germline V CDR1 and CDR2: DFQATT, SNEGSKA (reference sequence). The CDR3 has 15 residues. V was cut by 0 bases and J by 1 base, with 11 bases left in between.